These 13 T cell receptor beta chains were sequenced from one sample in a study of blood T cells in healthy people across ages. A sample-barcoded 5' primer and a J-beta primer mix were used in a second PCR of about 7 to 12 cycles. TCRdb fed the 5' RACE reads into MiXCR, producing one record per CDR3 protein. The top ten clones hold 4% of a sample with about 1.5 million distinct CDR3 sequences, under 55% of them seen once. The sequenced material came from blood. The receptors were sampled from a woman under 30 in good health.

CDR3: CASSTTQNNEQYF. CDR3 DNA: TGTGCCAGTAGTACAACTCAAAACAATGAGCAGTACTTC. This rearrangement joins TRBV19 to TRBJ2-1; D is undetermined. The J call may be incorrect, as the DNA end agrees better with TRBJ2-7. The CDR3 is made up of 13 amino acids. Germline V lookup: CDR1 LNHDA, CDR2 SQIVND (reference sequence).

The chain recombines TRBV9 with TRBJ2-7; the D is unclear. Per the germline V gene, CDR1 is SGDLS and CDR2 is YYNGEE. The CDR3 is 14 amino acids. V was clipped by 1 base and J by 0 bases, with 8 bases between them. CDR3 loop: CASSVSRHSYEQYF. CDR3 nucleotides: TGTGCCAGCAGCGTAAGCCGCCACTCCTACGAGCAGTACTTC. The full variable domain, in which reference TRBV9 and TRBJ2-7 provide the parts outside the CDR3, is DSGVTQTPKHLITATGQRVTLRCSPRSGDLSVYWYQQSLDQGLQFLIQYYNGEERAKGNILERFSAQQFPDLHSELNLSSLELGDSALYFCASSVSRHSYEQYFGPGTRLTVT.

Only one count was recorded for this clonotype. This chain links TRBV7-9 with TRBJ2-7; tentative D call: TRBD1 (7 bases). Germline V lookup: CDR1 SEHNR, CDR2 FQNEAQ (reference sequence). This CDR3 region has 15 residues. Trimming left V 4 bases short and J 7 bases short, with 20 bases between. The CDR3 DNA reads as TGTGCCAGCAGCTCGCCAGGGGGGTATATCGATGAGCAGTACTTC. Amino acids: CASSSPGGYIDEQYF.

The rearrangement joins TRBV20-1 to TRBJ1-1, with a possible D match to TRBD1 (5 bases). Germline V CDR1 and CDR2: DFQATT, SNEGSKA (reference sequence). V lost 2 bases and J lost 4, with 14 bases in between. This CDR3 spans 14 amino acids. The CDR3 loop reads CSARRGQVSTEAFF. The CDR3 nucleotides are TGCAGTGCTAGACGGGGCCAGGTGAGCACTGAAGCTTTCTTT.

This rearrangement joins TRBV10-3 to TRBJ2-7; 8 nucleotides agree with TRBD2. J lost 2 bases, V lost 4 bases, and 7 bases had no gene match. The germline gives CDR1 ENHRY, CDR2 SYGVKD. The CDR3 length is 15 residues. CDR3 region: CAISAGRASAYEQYF. CDR3 bases: TGTGCCATCAGTGCCGGGAGGGCCAGCGCCTACGAGCAGTACTTC.

The rearrangement links TRBV20-1 to TRBJ1-5; 7 bases line up with TRBD1. The V gene end was trimmed by 5 bases and the J gene end by 7 bases; junction bases not matched to a gene: 8. Germline V gene sequence: CDR1 DFQATT, CDR2 SNEGSKA (reference sequence). The CDR3 is 13 residues long. CDR3 nucleotides: TGCAGTGCTGAACGACAGGGAGGCCAGCCCCAGCATTTT. Translated, it gives CSAERQGGQPQHF.

This chain connects TRBV29-1 to TRBJ2-3; D is uncertain. Germline V gives CDR1 SQVTM, CDR2 ANQGSEA. This CDR3 has 11 residues. V was shortened by 5 bases and J by 5 bases, with 8 bases between the two germline ends. CDR3 sequence: CSVLLVDTQYF. CDR3 nucleotide sequence: TGCAGCGTTTTGTTGGTAGATACGCAGTATTTT.

This sequence joins TRBV24-1 and TRBJ2-1; 7 bases fit TRBD2. The J segment lost 9 bases and the V segment lost 5 bases, leaving 9 bases of the junction unmatched. Germline-derived CDR1 and CDR2 are KGHDR and SFDVKD. CDR3 length equals 14 residues. In nucleotides, the CDR3 is TGTGCCACCAGTGGGACGGGAGGCAAGTCTGAGCAGTTCTTC. Translated, it gives CATSGTGGKSEQFF.

The J gene is TRBJ1-1, the V gene TRBV6-6; a possible D gene is TRBD1 (5 bases). This CDR3 comprises 15 residues. V was clipped by 0 bases and J by 5 bases, with 13 bases between them. CDR1 is MNHNY, CDR2 SVGAGI, per germline (reference sequence). The CDR3 DNA sequence: TGTGCCAGCAGTTACTCGAAAGGGGATGGGACTGAAGCTTTCTTT. The encoded protein is CASSYSKGDGTEAFF.

There are a few counts of this clonotype. The gene calls are TRBV20-1 and TRBJ1-3, with 7 positions matching TRBD1. The V gene end was trimmed by 2 bases and the J gene end by 4 bases; junction bases not matched to a gene: 5. Per germline, CDR1 DFQATT and CDR2 SNEGSKA (reference sequence). CDR3 size: 14 residues. The CDR3 DNA is TGCAGTGCTAGACCTCAGGGGGGCGGAAACACCATATATTTT. Amino acids: CSARPQGGGNTIYF.

The chain joins TRBV4-3 to TRBJ2-7, with D possibly matching TRBD2 (6 bases). The CDR3 is 15 amino acids. Per germline, CDR1 LGHNA and CDR2 YSLEER. Trimming took off 1 base at V and 5 bases at J, with 15 bases between the two ends. CDR3 protein: CASSQAEGQGNEQYF. In DNA, the CDR3 is TGCGCCAGCAGCCAAGCGGAGGGGCAAGGGAACGAGCAGTACTTC.

The chain couples TRBV3-1 to TRBJ2-3, with 8 bases fitting TRBD1. Germline loops: CDR1 LGHDT, CDR2 YNNKEL (reference sequence). With 2 bases clipped from V and 2 bases from J, the junction kept 6 bases outside the gene matches. This CDR3 is 16 amino acids long. For the CDR3, the DNA is TGTGCCAGCAGCCAATTGACAGGGGCGTTCACAGATACGCAGTATTTT. Protein product: CASSQLTGAFTDTQYF.

Turning to this clonotype: A much larger clone differs from this one at a single base, so this may be a read error. The chain employs TRBV5-5 and TRBJ2-7; D is undetermined. The CDR3 is 14 amino acids. In germline, CDR1 is SGHKS, CDR2 YYEKEE (reference sequence). V was clipped by 2 bases and J by 7 bases, with 16 bases between them. The CDR3 loop reads CASSFTVSYNEQYF. In nucleotides, the CDR3 is TGTGCCAGCAGCTTTACAGTTTCATACAATGAGCAGTACTTC.